This T cell receptor beta chain was sequenced during a study of blood T cell repertoires in COVID-19. Study overall: COVID-19 samples collected from the United States, Italy and Spain covered acute and convalescent phases.

In the authors' workflow: Amplification with reference gene primers provided the estimates of nucleated cell counts. The method was immunoSEQ multiplex PCR; TCRdb's version includes in-frame clones alone and lacks a portion of them. D and trimming come from the DNA, and the V and J calls and clone size come from that table. The sample holds about 370,000 clones, 89% seen once. This clone occurred a few times. In germline, CDR1 is MGHDK, CDR2 SYGVNS. Trimming removed 2 bases from V and 9 bases from J, with 22 bases in between. CDR3 length: 16 amino acids. Enrolment of Seattle patients took place during active infection, and they were followed longitudinally.

Sequencing input: peripheral blood. The rearrangement joins TRBV25-1 to TRBJ1-1; D not certain. The receptor was derived from a woman aged 25-40 years with COVID-19, enrolled during active disease. The CDR3 nucleotides read TGTGCCAGCAGTGAAGAAAAAAAGCACAGTTCACGGAAAGCTTTCTTT. Its protein is CASSEEKKHSSRKAFF.